This T cell receptor beta chain emerged from a study of cytomegalovirus exposure and HLA in healthy donors. V lost 7 bases and J lost 3, with 16 bases in between. CDR3 length: 16 amino acids. Germline V gene lookup returns CDR1 MNHEY and CDR2 SMNVEV (reference sequence). Only in-frame clones appear in the TCRdb table, and some are missing; sequencing was by immunoSEQ multiplex PCR. The table shows 170,000 or so clones, with roughly 80% occurring only once. What was sequenced was PBMCs. The J gene is TRBJ2-6, the V gene TRBV27; a possible D gene is TRBD2 (5 bases). The sequence was collected from a young woman in good health and CMV-seropositive. This CDR3 is CASTPSGFGGANVLTF. The CDR3 nucleotides are TGTGCCAGCACCCCATCGGGGTTTGGTGGGGCCAACGTCCTGACTTTC.